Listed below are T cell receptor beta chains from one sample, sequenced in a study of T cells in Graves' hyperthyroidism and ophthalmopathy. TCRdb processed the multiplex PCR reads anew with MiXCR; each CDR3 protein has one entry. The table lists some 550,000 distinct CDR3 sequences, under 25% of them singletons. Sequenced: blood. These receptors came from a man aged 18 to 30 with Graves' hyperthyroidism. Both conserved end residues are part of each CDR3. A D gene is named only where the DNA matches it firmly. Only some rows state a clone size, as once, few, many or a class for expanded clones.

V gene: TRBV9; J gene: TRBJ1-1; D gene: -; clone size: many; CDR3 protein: CASSVAHGTEAFF; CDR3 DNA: TGTGCCAGCAGCGTCGCCCACGGCACTGAAGCTTTCTTT
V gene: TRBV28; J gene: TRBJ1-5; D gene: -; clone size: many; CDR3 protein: CASREQVPPLKWPQHF; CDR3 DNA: TGTGCCAGCAGGGAACAGGTTCCTCCCCTCAAGTGGCCCCAGCATTTT
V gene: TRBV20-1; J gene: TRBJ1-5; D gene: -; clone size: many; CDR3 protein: CSASDRSQQPQHF; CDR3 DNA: TGCAGTGCTAGTGACCGCTCGCAGCAGCCCCAGCATTTT
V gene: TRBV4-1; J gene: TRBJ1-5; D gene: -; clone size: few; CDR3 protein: CASSQLINQPQHF; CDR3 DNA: TGCGCCAGCAGCCAACTGATCAATCAGCCCCAGCATTTT
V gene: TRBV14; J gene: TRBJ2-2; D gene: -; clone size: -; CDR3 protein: CASSPYNSMTGELFF; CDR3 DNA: TGTGCCAGCAGCCCCTATAACTCCATGACCGGGGAGCTGTTTTTT
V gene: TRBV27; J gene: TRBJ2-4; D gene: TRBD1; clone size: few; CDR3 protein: CASSPDRGRGAKNIQYF; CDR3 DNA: TGTGCCAGCAGTCCCGACAGGGGGCGAGGAGCCAAAAACATTCAGTACTTC
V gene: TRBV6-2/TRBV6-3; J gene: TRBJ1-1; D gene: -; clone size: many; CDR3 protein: CASSYSIQPRGANTEAFF; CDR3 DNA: TGTGCCAGCAGTTACTCGATACAGCCCCGGGGAGCGAACACTGAAGCTTTCTTT
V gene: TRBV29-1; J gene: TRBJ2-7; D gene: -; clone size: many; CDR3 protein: CSVELRASPSYEQYF; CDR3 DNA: TGCAGCGTTGAACTCAGGGCGTCTCCCTCCTACGAGCAGTACTTC
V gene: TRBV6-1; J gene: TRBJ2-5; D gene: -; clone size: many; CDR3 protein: CASSDQGGETQYF; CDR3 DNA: TGTGCCAGCAGTGATCAGGGTGGAGAGACCCAGTACTTC
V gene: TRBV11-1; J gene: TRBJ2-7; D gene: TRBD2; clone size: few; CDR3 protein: CASSLAGGGVLDYEQYF; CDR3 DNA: TGTGCCAGCAGCTTAGCAGGCGGGGGAGTGTTGGATTACGAGCAGTACTTC
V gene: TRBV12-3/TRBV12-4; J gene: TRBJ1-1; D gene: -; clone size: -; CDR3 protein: CASRTRAEAFF; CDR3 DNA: TGTGCCAGCAGGACGAGAGCTGAAGCTTTCTTT
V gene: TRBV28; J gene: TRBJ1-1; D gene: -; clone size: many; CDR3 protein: CASSPLSVVEAFF; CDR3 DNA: TGTGCCAGCAGTCCCTTAAGCGTTGTAGAAGCTTTCTTT
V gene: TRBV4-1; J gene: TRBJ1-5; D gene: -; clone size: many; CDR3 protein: CASSQDGGPQHF; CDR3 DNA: TGCGCCAGCAGCCAAGACGGGGGTCCCCAGCATTTT
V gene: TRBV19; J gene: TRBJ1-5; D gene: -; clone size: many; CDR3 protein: CASSIGNQPQHF; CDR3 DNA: TGTGCCAGTAGTATAGGCAATCAGCCCCAGCATTTT
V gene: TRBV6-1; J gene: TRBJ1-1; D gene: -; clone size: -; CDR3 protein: CASSPQDTRGANTEAFF; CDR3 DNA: TGTGCCAGCAGTCCCCAGGACACCCGTGGGGCCAACACTGAAGCTTTCTTT
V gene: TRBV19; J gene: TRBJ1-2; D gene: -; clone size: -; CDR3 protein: CASSASYYGYTF; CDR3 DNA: TGTGCCAGTAGTGCGTCATACTATGGCTACACCTTC
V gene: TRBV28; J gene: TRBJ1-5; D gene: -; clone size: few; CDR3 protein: CASSLTGGLRPQHF; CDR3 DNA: TGTGCCAGCAGCCTCACGGGGGGTCTGCGGCCCCAGCATTTT
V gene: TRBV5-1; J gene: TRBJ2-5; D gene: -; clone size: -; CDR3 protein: CASSANVYQETQYF; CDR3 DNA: TGCGCCAGCAGCGCTAACGTATACCAAGAGACCCAGTACTTC
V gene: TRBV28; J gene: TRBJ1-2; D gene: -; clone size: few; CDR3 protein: CASTLRGFGYTF; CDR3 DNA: TGTGCCAGCACGTTAAGAGGGTTTGGCTACACCTTC
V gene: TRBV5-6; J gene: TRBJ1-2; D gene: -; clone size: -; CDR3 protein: CASRGREEGYTF; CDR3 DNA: TGTGCCAGCAGGGGCAGGGAGGAGGGCTACACCTTC
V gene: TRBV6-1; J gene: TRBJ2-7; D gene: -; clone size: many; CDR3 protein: CASSQQGGEQYF; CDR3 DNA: TGTGCCAGCAGTCAACAAGGAGGGGAGCAGTACTTC
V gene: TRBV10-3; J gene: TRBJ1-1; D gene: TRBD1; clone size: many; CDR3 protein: CAIRRQGGTEAFF; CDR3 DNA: TGTGCCATCAGGAGACAGGGTGGAACTGAAGCTTTCTTT
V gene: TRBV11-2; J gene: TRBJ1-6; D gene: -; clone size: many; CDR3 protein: CASRMREFNSPLHF; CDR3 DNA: TGTGCCAGCAGAATGCGAGAGTTCAATTCACCCCTCCACTTT
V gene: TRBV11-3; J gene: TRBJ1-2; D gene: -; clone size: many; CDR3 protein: CASSIFRRGYTF; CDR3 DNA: TGTGCCAGCAGCATATTCAGGCGTGGCTACACCTTC
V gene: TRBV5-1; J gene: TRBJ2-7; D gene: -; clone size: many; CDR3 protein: CASSLRSWDYEQYF; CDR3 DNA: TGCGCCAGCAGCTTAAGAAGTTGGGACTACGAGCAGTACTTC
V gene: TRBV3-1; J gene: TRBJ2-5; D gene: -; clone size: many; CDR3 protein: CASSQAETQETQYF; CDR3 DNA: TGTGCCAGCAGCCAGGCCGAAACCCAAGAGACCCAGTACTTC
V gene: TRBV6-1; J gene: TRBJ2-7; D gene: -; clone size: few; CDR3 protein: CASSEWESSEQYF; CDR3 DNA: TGTGCCAGCAGTGAATGGGAGAGCTCCGAGCAGTACTTC
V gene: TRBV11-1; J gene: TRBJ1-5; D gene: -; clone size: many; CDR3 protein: CASSLAVGPPSNQPQHF; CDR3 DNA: TGTGCCAGCAGCTTAGCAGTGGGTCCTCCCAGCAATCAGCCCCAGCATTTT
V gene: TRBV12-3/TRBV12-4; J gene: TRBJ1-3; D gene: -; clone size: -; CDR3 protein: CASSSLGAVGNTIYF; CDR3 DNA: TGTGCCAGCAGCTCCCTTGGGGCAGTCGGAAACACCATATATTTT
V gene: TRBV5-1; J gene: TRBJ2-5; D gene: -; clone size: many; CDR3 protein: CASSSQNVEETQYF; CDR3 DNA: TGCGCCAGCAGCTCTCAGAATGTTGAAGAGACCCAGTACTTC
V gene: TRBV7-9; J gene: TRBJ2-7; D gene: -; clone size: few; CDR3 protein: CASSRSGIEQYF; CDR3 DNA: TGTGCCAGCAGCCGGTCTGGGATCGAGCAGTACTTC
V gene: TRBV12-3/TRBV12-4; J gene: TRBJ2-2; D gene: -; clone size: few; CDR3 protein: CAIRRGSGELFF; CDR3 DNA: TGTGCCATCCGGAGAGGGTCCGGGGAGCTGTTTTTT
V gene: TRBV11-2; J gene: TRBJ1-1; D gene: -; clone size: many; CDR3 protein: CASSIGAADAEAFF; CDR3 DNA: TGTGCCAGCAGCATAGGTGCAGCAGACGCTGAAGCTTTCTTT
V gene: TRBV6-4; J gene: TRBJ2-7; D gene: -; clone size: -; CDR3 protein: CASSYSGGTAEEQYF; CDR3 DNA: TGTGCCAGCAGTTACAGTGGAGGGACGGCAGAGGAGCAGTACTTC
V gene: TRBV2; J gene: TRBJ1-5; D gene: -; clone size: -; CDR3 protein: CASIPVQDQPQHF; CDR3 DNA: TGTGCCAGCATCCCTGTACAGGATCAGCCCCAGCATTTT
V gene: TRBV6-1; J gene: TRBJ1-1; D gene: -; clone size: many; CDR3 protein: CASTEGKGLYTEAFF; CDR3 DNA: TGTGCCAGCACCGAGGGTAAGGGGTTGTACACTGAAGCTTTCTTT
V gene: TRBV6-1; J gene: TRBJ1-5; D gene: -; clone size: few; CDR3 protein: CACHGQISNSNQPQHF; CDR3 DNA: TGTGCCTGCCACGGACAGATCTCGAATAGCAATCAGCCCCAGCATTTT
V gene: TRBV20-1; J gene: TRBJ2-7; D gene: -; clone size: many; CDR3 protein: CSARWRDYEQYF; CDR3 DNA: TGCAGTGCTAGATGGAGGGACTACGAGCAGTACTTC
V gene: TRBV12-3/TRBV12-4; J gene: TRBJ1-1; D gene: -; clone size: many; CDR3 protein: CASSQQGGSTEAFF; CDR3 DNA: TGTGCCAGCAGCCAACAGGGAGGTAGCACTGAAGCTTTCTTT
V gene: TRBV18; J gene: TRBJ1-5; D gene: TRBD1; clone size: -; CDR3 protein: CASSPSDRGGSQHF; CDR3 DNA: TGTGCCAGCTCACCTTCCGACAGGGGGGGGTCCCAGCATTTT
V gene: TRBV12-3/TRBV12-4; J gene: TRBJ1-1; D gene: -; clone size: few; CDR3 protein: CASSLGDITEAFF; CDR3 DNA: TGTGCCAGCAGTTTAGGGGACATCACTGAAGCTTTCTTT
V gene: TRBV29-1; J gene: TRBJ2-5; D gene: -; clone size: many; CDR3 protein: CSVRREETQYF; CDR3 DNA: TGCAGCGTTCGACGAGAAGAGACCCAGTACTTC
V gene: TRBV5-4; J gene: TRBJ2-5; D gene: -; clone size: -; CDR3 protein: CASSLVPQSGETQYF; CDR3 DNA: TGTGCCAGCAGCTTGGTCCCGCAGTCCGGCGAGACCCAGTACTTC
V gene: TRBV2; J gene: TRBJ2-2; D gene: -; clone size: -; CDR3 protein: CASSEFLGETWELFF; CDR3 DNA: TGTGCCAGCAGTGAATTTCTAGGGGAGACCTGGGAGCTGTTTTTT
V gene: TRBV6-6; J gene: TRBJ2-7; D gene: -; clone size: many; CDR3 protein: CASSSSQGSYEQYF; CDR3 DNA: TGTGCCAGCAGCTCTTCGCAGGGTTCCTACGAGCAGTACTTC